These 14 T cell receptor beta chains were sequenced from one sample in a study of T cells after yellow fever vaccination (dated by TCRdb to the late 2010s). Library prep was done by 5' RACE. Sequencing instrument: Illumina HiSeq 2500. TCRdb reanalyzed the raw reads on its own, using fastp at Q25 for trimming and MiXCR for clone calling, and kept in-frame beta chains. Every distinct CDR3 protein forms one entry, paired with its most common genes and DNA. In this sample the table shows approximately 510,000 distinct CDR3 sequences, 21% of which occur a single time. In total, the top ten clones hold about 17% of the sample. The treatment or condition label, as the study defines it: live attenuated yellow fever vaccine strain. The material sequenced was PBMCs, taken roughly 23 days after the first yellow fever vaccination. These TCRs come from a man between 18 and 35 years old who received the YFV17D yellow fever vaccine.

This clonotype was counted a few times. This chain connects TRBV6-2 or TRBV6-3 to TRBJ1-5; D remains ambiguous. CDR3 length: 13 amino acids. Trimming removed 6 bases from V and 9 bases from J, with 15 bases in between. Germline CDR1 is MNHEY and CDR2 is SVGEGT. The CDR3 sequence: CASSPVGPGPQHF. In DNA form, the CDR3 reads TGTGCCAGCAGCCCCGTCGGGCCAGGGCCCCAGCATTTT.

This clonotype was seen a few times. The rearrangement uses TRBV4-1 and TRBJ2-7; D is ambiguous. Germline V CDR1 and CDR2: MGHRA, YSYEKL. V dropped 0 bases and J dropped 1 base, with 13 bases sitting between them. This CDR3 is built from 16 residues. This CDR3 reads CASSQDSFGISYEQYF. In nucleotides, the CDR3 is TGCGCCAGCAGCCAAGATTCGTTCGGCATTTCCTACGAGCAGTACTTC.

This clonotype turned up a few times. CDR3 nucleotide sequence: TGTGCCAGCAGTTCGGAGCAGCTGTTTTTT. Encoded protein: CASSSEQLFF. This chain connects TRBV2 to TRBJ2-2; D unclear. The V and J ends lost 5 bases and 12 bases respectively, with 7 bases between them. Germline assignment: CDR1 SNHLY and CDR2 FYNNEI. This CDR3 contains 10 residues.

This clonotype was found a few times. J is TRBJ2-7 and V is TRBV20-1; TRBD1 agrees at 8 bases. Germline CDR1 is DFQATT and CDR2 is SNEGSKA (reference sequence). The V and J ends lost 6 bases and 7 bases, in that order; junction bases with no gene match: 14. The CDR3 consists of 14 residues. The CDR3 loop reads CSAPFGQGAGEQYF. The CDR3 DNA sequence: TGCAGTGCCCCTTTCGGGCAGGGGGCAGGTGAGCAGTACTTC.

V is TRBV5-6 and J is TRBJ1-3; D is unclear. The CDR3 loop spans 15 amino acids. Germline CDR1 and CDR2: SGHDT and YYEEEE. Trimming cost V 4 bases and J 3 bases, with 14 bases left between them. The CDR3 nucleotides are TGTGCCAGCAGCCCTGGCGGAGGGCGTGGAAACACCATATATTTT. Translating gives CASSPGGGRGNTIYF.

The chain employs TRBV19 and TRBJ2-1, with 8 bases identical to TRBD1. Germline assignment: CDR1 LNHDA and CDR2 SQIVND (reference sequence). The CDR3 consists of 15 residues. The trim removed 3 bases at V and 4 bases at J, leaving 5 bases unmatched. CDR3: CASSMTGDQYNEQFF. CDR3 DNA sequence: TGTGCCAGTAGTATGACAGGGGATCAGTACAATGAGCAGTTCTTC.

The CDR3 bases are TGTGCCAGCACTAAAGGGACAGGGGGTCAAGAGACCCAGTACTTC. Its translation: CASTKGTGGQETQYF. This chain connects TRBV6-1 to TRBJ2-5, with TRBD1 matching over 11 bases. The length of the CDR3 is 15 residues. Trimming removed 7 bases from V and 2 bases from J; junction bases left unmatched: 6. The germline gives CDR1 MNHNS, CDR2 SASEGT.

This clonotype has just a few counts. The V call is TRBV19, the J call TRBJ1-5, with 8 bases aligning to TRBD1. This CDR3 has 13 residues. Germline V lookup: CDR1 LNHDA, CDR2 SQIVND (reference sequence). V gave up 10 bases and J gave up 2 bases; unmatched junction bases: 4. CDR3 residues: CATVGQGNQPQHF. Written as DNA, the CDR3 is TGTGCCACCGTGGGACAGGGCAATCAGCCCCAGCATTTT.

This clonotype turned up a few times. The genes are TRBV5-1 and TRBJ1-5, with a possible D match to TRBD1 (6 bases). The CDR3 contains 13 residues. V was shortened by 4 bases and J by 7 bases, with 12 bases between the two germline ends. The germline V gene encodes CDR1 SGHRS and CDR2 YFSETQ. CDR3 protein: CASSPGGAQPQHF. The CDR3, as DNA: TGCGCCAGCAGCCCCGGGGGGGCCCAGCCCCAGCATTTT.

This clonotype was detected a few times. The V and J genes are TRBV6-2 or TRBV6-3 and TRBJ1-6, with D unclear. Germline CDR1 is MNHEY and CDR2 is SVGEGT. The CDR3 has 16 amino acids. The V gene lost 0 bases and the J gene lost 4 bases, with 10 bases spanning the gap. The CDR3 region is CASSYSPGIYNSPLHF. The CDR3 bases are TGTGCCAGCAGTTACTCTCCCGGGATATATAATTCACCCCTCCACTTT.

This clonotype was observed at least ten times. The chain recombines TRBV9 with TRBJ2-3, with D perhaps assigned TRBD1 or TRBD2 (5 bases each). This CDR3 has 12 residues. V was trimmed by 0 bases and J by 6 bases, leaving 5 bases between them. Germline values: CDR1 SGDLS, CDR2 YYNGEE. For the CDR3, the DNA is TGTGCCAGCAGCGTAGGGGGGGATACGCAGTATTTT. This sequence encodes CASSVGGDTQYF.

V usage is TRBV28 and J usage is TRBJ2-4, with 8 bases identical to TRBD1. The CDR3 is made up of 15 amino acids. J gave up 7 bases and V 2 bases, and 7 bases lay outside the gene matches. Germline CDR1 and CDR2: MDHEN and SYDVKM. In DNA, the CDR3 is TGTGCCAGCAGTTTACCCGGACAGGGCCTTAACATTCAGTACTTC. Translation: CASSLPGQGLNIQYF. Variable domain in full (rest from reference TRBV28 and TRBJ2-4): DVKVTQSSRYLVKRTGEKVFLECVQDMDHENMFWYRQDPGLGLRLIYFSYDVKMKEKGDIPEGYSVSREKKERFSLILESASTNQTSMYLCASSLPGQGLNIQYFGAGTRLSVL.

The rearrangement links TRBV12-3 or TRBV12-4 to TRBJ2-5; the D is unclear. V was trimmed by 8 bases and J by 3 bases, leaving 7 bases between them. CDR3 length: 11 amino acids. The CDR3 bases are TGTGCCAGCGCCAAGGAAGAGACCCAGTACTTC. Protein: CASAKEETQYF.

The CDR3 loop is CASSLRGTLNEQFF. The CDR3 nucleotides are TGTGCCAGTAGTCTGCGGGGTACTTTGAATGAGCAGTTCTTC. The chain couples TRBV19 to TRBJ2-1; possible D gene TRBD2, 6 bases. Trimming pared 5 bases from V and 7 bases from J, leaving 15 bases between. Germline V gene data show CDR1 as LNHDA and CDR2 as SQIVND (reference sequence). The CDR3 extends over 14 amino acids.